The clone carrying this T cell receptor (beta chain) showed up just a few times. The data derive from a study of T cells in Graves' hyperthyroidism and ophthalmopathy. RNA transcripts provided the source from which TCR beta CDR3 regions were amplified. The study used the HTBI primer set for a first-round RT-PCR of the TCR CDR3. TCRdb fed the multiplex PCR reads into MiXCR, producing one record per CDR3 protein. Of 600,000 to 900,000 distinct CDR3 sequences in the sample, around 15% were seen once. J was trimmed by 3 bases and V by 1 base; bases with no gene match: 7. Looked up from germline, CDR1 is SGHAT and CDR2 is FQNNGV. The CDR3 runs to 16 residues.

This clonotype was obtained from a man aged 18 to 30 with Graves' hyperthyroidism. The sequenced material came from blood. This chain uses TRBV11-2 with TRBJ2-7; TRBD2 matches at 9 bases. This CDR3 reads CASSLGGGRAFYEQYF. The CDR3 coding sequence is TGTGCCAGCAGCTTAGGGGGCGGGAGGGCCTTCTACGAGCAGTACTTC. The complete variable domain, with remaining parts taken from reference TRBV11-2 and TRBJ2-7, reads EAGVAQSPRYKIIEKRQSVAFWCNPISGHATLYWYQQILGQGPKLLIQFQNNGVVDDSQLPKDRFSAERLKGVDSTLKIQPAKLEDSAVYLCASSLGGGRAFYEQYFGPGTRLTVT.